This TCR beta chain was identified in a study of T cells in Graves' hyperthyroidism and ophthalmopathy. As concerns this clonotype: Its target is not known.

General study findings and limits: Ophthalmopathy was told apart from stable hyperthyroidism by a 13 V-J model. Ophthalmopathy, as predicted by the model, came a median roughly 6.8 months after the prediction.

Template material for amplifying TCR beta CDR3 regions consisted of RNA transcripts. Primed by the HTBI set, a first-round RT-PCR was run on the TCR CDR3. One entry per CDR3 protein results from TCRdb running MiXCR on the multiplex PCR reads. The sample has hundreds of thousands of distinct CDR3 sequences, 20% to 25% seen once. The clonotype was recovered from a man in his forties with Graves' hyperthyroidism that later progressed to Graves' ophthalmopathy. Sequencing was done on a sample of blood.

CDR3 DNA sequence: TGCAGTGCTAGAGCCGGGACAGGGGGAGCTTTCTTT. Encoded protein: CSARAGTGGAFF. The rearrangement uses TRBV20-1 and TRBJ1-1; TRBD1 aligns across 11 bases. J was trimmed by 10 bases and V by 1 base; bases with no gene match: 2. The CDR3 is 12 residues long. Germline V gene lookup returns CDR1 DFQATT and CDR2 SNEGSKA (reference sequence).